This is a list of T cell receptor beta chains from one sample in a study of control samples from healthy donors and cancer patients. Only in-frame clones appear in the TCRdb table, and some are missing; sequencing was by immunoSEQ multiplex PCR. This table holds under 200,000 clones, about 94% found once. The specimen was blood. The source of these receptors is a woman between 40 and 55 years old in good health. Both conserved end residues are part of each CDR3. A D gene is named only where the DNA matches it firmly. Where a row states a size, it is once, few, many or the class of an expanded clone; other rows omit it.

j_call v_call d_call clone_size cdr3_nt cdr3_aa
TRBJ2-1 TRBV25-1 TRBD2 - TGTGCCAGCAGGGGGGGGACTAGCGGGAGGGGAAACAATGAGCAGTTCTTC CASRGGTSGRGNNEQFF
TRBJ1-1 TRBV6-5 - - TGTGCCAGCAGAGCACGACTGAGGGACGGTGAAGCTTTCTTT CASRARLRDGEAFF
TRBJ1-2 TRBV29-1 - - TGCAGCGTTCCCACTGCCTGGGACGGAGGACTTGATGTCTATGGCTACACCTTC CSVPTAWDGGLDVYGYTF
TRBJ2-6 TRBV7-3 - - TGTGCCAGCAGCTTAAGTAAGGGGGGCTCTGGGGCCAACGTCCTGACTTTC CASSLSKGGSGANVLTF
TRBJ1-2 TRBV19 - - TGTGCCAGTAGTATAGATCTGTGGAGGGGAGGCATGGACTATGGCTACACCTTC CASSIDLWRGGMDYGYTF
TRBJ2-7 TRBV14 TRBD1 - TGTGCCAGCAGCCAAGGATGGGGACAGGTCTACGAGCAGTACTTC CASSQGWGQVYEQYF
TRBJ1-2 TRBV6-6 - - TGTGCCATCAAGGGTATCGGGGACGGAGGGTGGTTGTTCTACACCTTC CAIKGIGDGGWLFYTF
TRBJ2-5 TRBV2 TRBD2 - TGTGCCAGCAGAAGACTAGCGGTCCAAGAGACCCAGTACTTC CASRRLAVQETQYF
TRBJ1-1 TRBV6-1 - - TGTGCCAGCAGTGAAGCCCGGCCCTCTAACACTGAAGCTTTCTTT CASSEARPSNTEAFF
TRBJ1-4 TRBV24-1 - once TGTGCCACCAGTGAGGCAAGACAGATGATTAATGAAAAACTGTTTTTT CATSEARQMINEKLFF
TRBJ2-7 TRBV4-3 - medium-sized TGCGCCAGCAGCCAAGAGGTGGCTCCGCTTTCCTACGAGCAGTACTTC CASSQEVAPLSYEQYF
TRBJ1-2 TRBV21-1 - - TGTGCCAGCAGCAAGACGGGCGGACACCTTAAACAGCCCGTCCACATGCCCCTCTATGGCTACACCTTC CASSKTGGHLKQPVHMPLYGYTF
TRBJ2-7 TRBV10-2 - - TGCGCCAGCAGTGAGTCACCCTACGAGCAGTACTTC CASSESPYEQYF
TRBJ2-5 TRBV3-1/TRBV3-2 TRBD1 - TGTGCCAGCAGCCGCGGACAGGGGTCGGAGACCCAGTACTTC CASSRGQGSETQYF
TRBJ2-3 TRBV11-2 - - TGTGCCAGCAGCTACAGGGGTAGCGGCGGCACAGATACGCAGTATTTT CASSYRGSGGTDTQYF
TRBJ1-5 TRBV19 TRBD1 - TGTGCCAGTAGGCTACAGGGGGTCAATCAGCCCCAGCATTTT CASRLQGVNQPQHF
TRBJ2-7 TRBV18 - - TGTGCCAGCTCCCCTAGCTCCTACGAGCAGTACTTC CASSPSSYEQYF
TRBJ1-2 TRBV30 - - TGTGCCTGGAGTTTGAGTGCTAACTATGGCTACACCTTC CAWSLSANYGYTF
TRBJ2-3 TRBV5-1 - - TGCGCCAGCAGCTTGAATAGTGGGGGGTTCGCAGATACGCAGTATTTT CASSLNSGGFADTQYF
TRBJ1-1 TRBV5-1 - - TGCGCCAGCAGCTGGGGGGCAGGGGCTGCCACTGAAGCTTTCTTT CASSWGAGAATEAFF
TRBJ2-1 TRBV11-3 - - TGTGCCAGCAGCTTATCGAGCTCCTACAATGAGCAGTTCTTC CASSLSSSYNEQFF
TRBJ1-5 TRBV6-5 - - TGTGCCAGCATCCAGGACCCTAGTAGCAATCAGCCCCAGCATTTT CASIQDPSSNQPQHF
TRBJ2-1 TRBV3-1/TRBV3-2 TRBD2 - TGTGCCAGCAGCCCCCAACGGCTAGCGGGGGGGAATGAGCAGTTCTTC CASSPQRLAGGNEQFF
TRBJ1-1 TRBV7-2 - - TGTGCCAGCAGCTTAGCCGGGTCGAACACTGAAGCTTTCTTT CASSLAGSNTEAFF
TRBJ2-1 TRBV7-9 - - TGTGCCAGCAGCCCCGAGCTTAGCTCCTACAATGAGCAGTTCTTC CASSPELSSYNEQFF